These 18 T cell receptor beta chains came from one sample sequenced in a study of cytomegalovirus exposure and HLA in healthy donors. The PCR contained 60 Vbeta and 13 Jbeta primers. Measured with immunoSEQ multiplex PCR; TCRdb has only the in-frame clones, and not every one. The table lists about 100,000 clones, around 72% of them singletons, with roughly 15% in the top ten. Sequenced input: PBMCs. The source of these receptors is a male donor in good health and CMV-seropositive.

The chain carries TRBV11-2 and TRBJ1-4; the D is unclear. Trimming left V 1 base short and J 7 bases short, with 4 bases between. Germline CDR1 is SGHAT and CDR2 is FQNNGV. The CDR3 has 12 residues. The CDR3 sequence is CASSLAGEKLFF. In DNA form, the CDR3 reads TGTGCCAGCAGCTTAGCGGGTGAAAAACTGTTTTTT.

V gene TRBV6-5 combines with J gene TRBJ1-1, with a possible D match to TRBD1 (5 bases). The CDR3 is made up of 14 amino acids. V was cut by 0 bases and J by 1 base, with 6 bases left in between. The V gene's germline CDR1 is MNHEY and CDR2 SVGAGI. CDR3 protein: CASSYSGGNTEAFF. CDR3 in DNA: TGTGCCAGCAGTTACTCGGGGGGGAACACTGAAGCTTTCTTT.

V usage is TRBV4-3 and J usage is TRBJ2-1; 14 bases are a match to TRBD2. V lost 2 bases, J lost 14 bases, and 5 bases stayed unmatched. CDR1 LGHNA and CDR2 YSLEER come from the germline V gene. This CDR3 comprises 14 residues. The CDR3 sequence is CASSQQTSGGVKFF. The DNA for the CDR3 is TGCGCCAGCAGCCAACAGACTAGCGGGGGGGTCAAGTTCTTC.

The chain employs TRBV30 and TRBJ2-1; 9 bases are a match to TRBD2. This CDR3 region has 16 residues. The germline CDR1 and CDR2 sequences are GTSNPN and SVGIG (reference sequence). J lost 10 bases, V lost 5 bases, and 18 bases had no gene match. The CDR3 DNA reads as TGTGCCTGGCAATTTAGCGGGGGACCCACTTTCGAAGAGCAGTTCTTC. Translating gives CAWQFSGGPTFEEQFF. Complete variable domain (other parts from reference TRBV30 and TRBJ2-1): SQTIHQWPATLVQPVGSPLSLECTVEGTSNPNLYWYRQAAGRGLQLLFYSVGIGQISSEVPQNLSASRPQDRQFILSSKKLLLSDSGFYLCAWQFSGGPTFEEQFFGPGTRLTVL.

V and J are TRBV2 and TRBJ1-1; D remains ambiguous. The V gene's germline CDR1 is SNHLY and CDR2 FYNNEI. The CDR3 runs to 15 residues. The V end was cut by 4 bases, the J end by 5 bases, with 17 bases between. CDR3 nucleotides: TGTGCCAGCAGTGTAAATGGGCAGGCGGGGACTGAAGCTTTCTTT. This gives the protein CASSVNGQAGTEAFF.

The gene calls are TRBV28 and TRBJ1-2; weak D call: TRBD1 (5 bases). The germline V gene has CDR1 MDHEN and CDR2 SYDVKM. V lost 4 bases and J lost 0, with 18 bases in between. The CDR3 is 17 amino acids. CDR3 sequence: CASSSFTLTASNYGYTF. The CDR3 DNA reads TGTGCCAGCAGTTCGTTCACCTTGACAGCTTCTAACTATGGCTACACCTTC.

The genes are TRBV6-1 and TRBJ1-1; a possible D gene is TRBD1 (5 bases). The CDR3 has 15 residues. Trimming took off 1 base at V and 5 bases at J, with 14 bases between the two ends. The germline V gene has CDR1 MNHNS and CDR2 SASEGT. The CDR3 DNA reads TGTGCCAGCAGTGAAGGCCCTTATCCAGGGACTGAAGCTTTCTTT. Translating gives CASSEGPYPGTEAFF.

About this clone itself: Other DNA sequences in this sample translate to the same CDR3. This chain links TRBV19 with TRBJ2-1, with D possibly being TRBD2 (6 bases). Germline CDR1 is LNHDA and CDR2 is SQIVND (reference sequence). The CDR3 is made up of 14 amino acids. V lost 4 bases, J lost 4 bases, and 11 bases lay in between. The CDR3 is CASSTPGLYNEQFF. The CDR3 DNA follows: TGTGCCAGTAGTACCCCGGGACTTTACAATGAGCAGTTCTTC.

The J gene is TRBJ2-6, the V gene TRBV4-1; D ambiguous. The CDR3 has 18 residues. Germline V gives CDR1 MGHRA, CDR2 YSYEKL. Trimming stripped 6 bases from V and 2 bases from J, with 20 bases between. The DNA for the CDR3 is TGCGCCAGCAGACCCGTAATTATCGTCGGAGCTGGGGCCAACGTCCTGACTTTC. Residues: CASRPVIIVGAGANVLTF.

This chain uses TRBV29-1 with TRBJ2-3; the D is unclear. Germline CDR1 reads SQVTM; CDR2 reads ANQGSEA. Between the trimmed V and J ends, which lost 8 bases and 4 bases, there was a span of 10 bases. The CDR3 sequence is 11 residues long. The CDR3 nucleotides read TGCAGCTCGGCGGTGGCAGATACGCAGTATTTT. This codes for CSSAVADTQYF.

The chain's CDR3 is CASSQGGTRKYF. CDR3 nucleotides: TGTGCCAGCAGCCAAGGTGGGACTAGGAAGTATTTT. This chain connects TRBV7-9 to TRBJ2-3, with TRBD2 identical over 8 bases. Germline assignment: CDR1 SEHNR and CDR2 FQNEAQ (reference sequence). This CDR3 region has 12 residues. V trimming: 5 bases; J trimming: 13 bases; junction bases outside the gene matches: 8.

This rearrangement joins TRBV9 to TRBJ2-6; D is perhaps TRBD1 (6 bases). The V gene lost 0 bases and the J gene lost 4 bases, with 11 bases spanning the gap. The CDR3 totals 16 residues. Germline CDR1 SGDLS, CDR2 YYNGEE. CDR3 amino acids: CASSVGGGAGANVLTF. The CDR3 region has the DNA TGTGCCAGCAGCGTAGGAGGGGGAGCCGGGGCCAACGTCCTGACTTTC.

The chain links TRBV5-4 to TRBJ2-5, with 10 positions matching TRBD1. The germline V gene encodes CDR1 SGHNT and CDR2 YYREEE (reference sequence). The CDR3 length is 15 residues. With V trimmed by 3 bases and J by 5 bases, 7 bases remained unmatched. The CDR3 DNA sequence: TGTGCCAGCAGCTCAAGACAGGGGGCTTGGGAGACCCAGTACTTC. Translating gives CASSSRQGAWETQYF.

The chain recombines TRBV6-1 with TRBJ1-1; D is undetermined. The V end lost 0 bases, the J end lost 1 base, and 3 bases lay between the germline ends. This CDR3 contains 13 residues. CDR1 is MNHNS, CDR2 SASEGT, per germline. CDR3 coding DNA: TGTGCCAGCAGTGAAGCGCGGAACACTGAAGCTTTCTTT. It encodes CASSEARNTEAFF.

This rearrangement joins TRBV4-1 to TRBJ2-7; 9 nucleotides align to TRBD1. Trimming cost V 0 bases and J 2 bases; bases outside gene matches: 2. Germline V CDR1 and CDR2: MGHRA, YSYEKL. The CDR3 is 15 residues long. CDR3 residues: CASSQEGTGPYEQYF. CDR3 nucleotides: TGCGCCAGCAGCCAAGAAGGGACAGGGCCCTACGAGCAGTACTTC.

This rearrangement joins TRBV5-1 to TRBJ1-4; TRBD1 is a possible D gene (6 bases). This CDR3 is built from 17 residues. The V gene lost 4 bases and the J gene lost 7 bases, with 23 bases spanning the gap. The germline V gene has CDR1 SGHRS and CDR2 YFSETQ. This CDR3 reads CASSLKRGGQISEKLFF. DNA for the CDR3: TGCGCCAGCAGCCTGAAGAGGGGGGGGCAGATAAGTGAAAAACTGTTTTTT.

V gene TRBV7-2 combines with J gene TRBJ1-1, with D uncertain. The CDR3 spans 15 residues. V was pared by 4 bases and J by 1 base, with 13 bases between. Germline V gene lookup returns CDR1 SGHTA and CDR2 FQGNSA. The CDR3 bases are TGTGCCAGCAGCTCCCTAGTCCAGACGAACACTGAAGCTTTCTTT. It is translated as CASSSLVQTNTEAFF.

The chain joins TRBV5-3 to TRBJ1-3; a weak D match, TRBD1 (6 bases). TRBV5-3 is marked as an open reading frame, function uncertain. The CDR3 extends over 15 amino acids. V was clipped by 4 bases and J by 0 bases, with 11 bases between them. In DNA form, the CDR3 reads TGTGCCAGAAGCCCTACAGGGCGCTCTGGAAACACCATATATTTT. Protein product: CARSPTGRSGNTIYF.